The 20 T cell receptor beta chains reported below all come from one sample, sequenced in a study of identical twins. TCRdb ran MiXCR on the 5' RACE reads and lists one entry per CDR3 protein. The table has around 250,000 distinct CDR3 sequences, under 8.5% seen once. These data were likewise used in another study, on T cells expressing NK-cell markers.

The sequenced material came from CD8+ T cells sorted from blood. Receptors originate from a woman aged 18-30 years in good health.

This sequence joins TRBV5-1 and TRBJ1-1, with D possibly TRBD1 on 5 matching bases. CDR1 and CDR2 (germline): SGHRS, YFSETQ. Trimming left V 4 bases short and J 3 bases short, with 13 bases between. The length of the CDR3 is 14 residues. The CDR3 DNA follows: TGCGCCAGCAGCCAGCATGGGGACGACACTGAAGCTTTCTTT. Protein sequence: CASSQHGDDTEAFF.

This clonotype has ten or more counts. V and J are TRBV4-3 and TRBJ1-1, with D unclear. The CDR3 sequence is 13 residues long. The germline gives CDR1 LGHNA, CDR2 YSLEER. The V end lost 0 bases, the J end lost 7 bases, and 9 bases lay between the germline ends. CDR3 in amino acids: CASSQDNTDEAFF. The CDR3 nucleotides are TGCGCCAGCAGCCAAGATAACACAGATGAAGCTTTCTTT.

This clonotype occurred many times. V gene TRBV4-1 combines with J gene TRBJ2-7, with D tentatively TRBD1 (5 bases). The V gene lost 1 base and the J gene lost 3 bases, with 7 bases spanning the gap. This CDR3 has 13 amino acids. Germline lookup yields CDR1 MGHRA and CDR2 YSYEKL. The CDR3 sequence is CASSQAQGYEQYF. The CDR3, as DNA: TGCGCCAGCAGCCAAGCCCAGGGCTACGAGCAGTACTTC.

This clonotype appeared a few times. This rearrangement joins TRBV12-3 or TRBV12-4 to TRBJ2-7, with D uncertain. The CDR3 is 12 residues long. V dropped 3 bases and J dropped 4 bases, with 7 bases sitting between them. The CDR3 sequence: CASSFNPYEQYF. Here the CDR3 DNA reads TGTGCCAGCAGTTTCAATCCTTACGAGCAGTACTTC.

CDR3 amino acids: CASSQRGNTIYF. CDR3 coding DNA: TGCGCCAGCAGCCAACGGGGAAACACCATATATTTT. This chain joins TRBV4-1 and TRBJ1-3, with D hard to call. The CDR3 runs 12 residues. Germline CDR1 reads MGHRA; CDR2 reads YSYEKL. Trimming took 2 bases from V and 4 from J, leaving 3 bases between them.

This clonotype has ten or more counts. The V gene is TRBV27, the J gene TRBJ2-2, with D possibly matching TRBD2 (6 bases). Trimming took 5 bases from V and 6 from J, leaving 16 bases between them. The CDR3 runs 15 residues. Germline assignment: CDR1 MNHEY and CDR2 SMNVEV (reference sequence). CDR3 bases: TGTGCCAGCAGTCCCGGGGGTTTTGGGGCCGGGGAGCTGTTTTTT. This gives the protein CASSPGGFGAGELFF.

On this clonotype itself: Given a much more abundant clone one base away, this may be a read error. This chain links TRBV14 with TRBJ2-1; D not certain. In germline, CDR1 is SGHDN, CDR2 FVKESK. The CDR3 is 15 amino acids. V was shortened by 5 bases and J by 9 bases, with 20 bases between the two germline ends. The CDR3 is CASSSLVTRGSEQFF. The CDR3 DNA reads TGTGCCAGCAGCTCTCTTGTTACCCGAGGCAGTGAGCAGTTCTTC.

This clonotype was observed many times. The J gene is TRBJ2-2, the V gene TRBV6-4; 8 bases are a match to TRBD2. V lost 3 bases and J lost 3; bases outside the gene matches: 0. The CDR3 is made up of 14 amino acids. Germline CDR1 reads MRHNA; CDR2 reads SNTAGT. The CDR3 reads CASSEAGDTGELFF. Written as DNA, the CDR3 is TGTGCCAGCAGTGAAGCGGGGGACACCGGGGAGCTGTTTTTT.

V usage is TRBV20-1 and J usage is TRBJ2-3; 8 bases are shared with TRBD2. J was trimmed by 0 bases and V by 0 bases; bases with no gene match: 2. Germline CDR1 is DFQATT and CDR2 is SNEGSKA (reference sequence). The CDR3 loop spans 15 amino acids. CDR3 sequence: CSARETGGSTDTQYF. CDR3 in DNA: TGCAGTGCTAGAGAAACGGGGGGGAGCACAGATACGCAGTATTTT.

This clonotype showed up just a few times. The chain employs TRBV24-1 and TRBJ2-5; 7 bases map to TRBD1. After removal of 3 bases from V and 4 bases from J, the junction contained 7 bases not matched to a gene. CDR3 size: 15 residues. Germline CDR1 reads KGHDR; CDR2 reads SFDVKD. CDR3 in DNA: TGTGCCACCAGTGATGGCGCCTCAGGGGGAGAGACCCAGTACTTC. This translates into CATSDGASGGETQYF.

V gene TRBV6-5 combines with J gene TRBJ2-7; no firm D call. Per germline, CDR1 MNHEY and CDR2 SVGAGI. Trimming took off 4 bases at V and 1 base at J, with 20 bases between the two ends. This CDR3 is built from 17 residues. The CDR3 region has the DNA TGTGCCAGCAGTTTGAGGTCCCGAAGGGCGAGATCCTACGAGCAGTACTTC. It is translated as CASSLRSRRARSYEQYF.

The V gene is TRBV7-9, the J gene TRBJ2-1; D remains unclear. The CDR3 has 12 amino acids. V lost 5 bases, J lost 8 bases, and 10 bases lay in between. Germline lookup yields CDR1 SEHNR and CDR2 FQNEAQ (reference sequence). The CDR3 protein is CASSPPIDEQFF. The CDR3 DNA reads TGTGCCAGCAGCCCTCCTATCGATGAGCAGTTCTTC.

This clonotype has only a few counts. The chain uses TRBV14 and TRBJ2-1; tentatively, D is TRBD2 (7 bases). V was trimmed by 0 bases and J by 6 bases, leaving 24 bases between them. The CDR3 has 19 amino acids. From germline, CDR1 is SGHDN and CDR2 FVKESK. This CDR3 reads CASSQDLISGRGGANEQFF. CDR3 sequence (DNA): TGTGCCAGCAGCCAAGACCTGATTAGCGGACGAGGGGGGGCCAATGAGCAGTTCTTC.

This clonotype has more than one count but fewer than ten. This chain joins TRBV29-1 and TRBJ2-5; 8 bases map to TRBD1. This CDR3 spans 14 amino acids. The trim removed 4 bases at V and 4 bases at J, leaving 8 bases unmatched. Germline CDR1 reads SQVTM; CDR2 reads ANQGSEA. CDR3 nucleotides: TGCAGCGTTGTTAGGACAGGGTTGGGAGAGACCCAGTACTTC. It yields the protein CSVVRTGLGETQYF.

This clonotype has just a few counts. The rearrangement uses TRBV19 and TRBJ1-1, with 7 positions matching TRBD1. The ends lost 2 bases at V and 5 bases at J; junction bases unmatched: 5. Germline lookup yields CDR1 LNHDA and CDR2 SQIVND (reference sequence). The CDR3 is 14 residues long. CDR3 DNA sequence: TGTGCCAGTAGTATAACTCAGGGGGGGACTGAAGCTTTCTTT. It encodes CASSITQGGTEAFF. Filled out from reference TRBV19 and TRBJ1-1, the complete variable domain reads DGGITQSPKYLFRKEGQNVTLSCEQNLNHDAMYWYRQDPGQGLRLIYYSQIVNDFQKGDIAEGYSVSREKKESFPLTVTSAQKNPTAFYLCASSITQGGTEAFFGQGTRLTVV.

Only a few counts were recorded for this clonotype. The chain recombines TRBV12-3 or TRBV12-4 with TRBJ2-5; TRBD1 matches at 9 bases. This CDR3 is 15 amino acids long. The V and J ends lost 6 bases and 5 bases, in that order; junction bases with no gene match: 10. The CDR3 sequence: CASRGQGGVIETQYF. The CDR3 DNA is TGTGCCAGCAGGGGACAGGGTGGGGTGATCGAGACCCAGTACTTC.

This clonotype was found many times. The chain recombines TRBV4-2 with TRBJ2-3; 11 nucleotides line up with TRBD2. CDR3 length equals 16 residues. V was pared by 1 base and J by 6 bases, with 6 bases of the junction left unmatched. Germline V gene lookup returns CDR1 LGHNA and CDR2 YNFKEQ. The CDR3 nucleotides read TGTGCCAGCAGCCAAGTAGGTAGCGGGGGGGTGGATACGCAGTATTTT. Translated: CASSQVGSGGVDTQYF.

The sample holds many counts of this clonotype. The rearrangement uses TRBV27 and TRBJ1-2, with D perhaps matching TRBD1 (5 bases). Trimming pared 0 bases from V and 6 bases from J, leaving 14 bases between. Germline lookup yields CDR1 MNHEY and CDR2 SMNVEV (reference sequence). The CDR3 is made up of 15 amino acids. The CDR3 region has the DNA TGTGCCAGCAGTTTATCGAGTTCAGGGAGGGATGGCTACACCTTC. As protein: CASSLSSSGRDGYTF.

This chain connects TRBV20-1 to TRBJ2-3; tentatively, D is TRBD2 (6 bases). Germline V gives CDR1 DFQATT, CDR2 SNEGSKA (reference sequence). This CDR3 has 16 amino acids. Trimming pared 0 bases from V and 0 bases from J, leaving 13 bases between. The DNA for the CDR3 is TGCAGTGCTAGAGATTTTGTGCTAGCGAGCACAGATACGCAGTATTTT. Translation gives CSARDFVLASTDTQYF.

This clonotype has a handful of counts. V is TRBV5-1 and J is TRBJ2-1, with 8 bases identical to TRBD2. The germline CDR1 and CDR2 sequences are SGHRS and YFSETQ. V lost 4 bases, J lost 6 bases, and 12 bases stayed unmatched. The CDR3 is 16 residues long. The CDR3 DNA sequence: TGCGCCAGCAGCCTCGCCGGGGGGGGAGGGTTCAATGAGCAGTTCTTC. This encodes CASSLAGGGGFNEQFF.